Here is one T cell receptor beta chain with its context. Healthy donors had no documented immune events, such as infections, while sampled. Method: immunoSEQ multiplex PCR; TCRdb's copy keeps in-frame clones and lacks some. The sample holds more than 65,000 clones, 75% to 90% seen once. J lost 6 bases, V lost 3 bases, and 7 bases had no gene match. Germline assignment: CDR1 LGHNA and CDR2 YSLEER. The CDR3 totals 14 residues. This record comes from a study of identifying expanded T cells in peripheral blood. The sequence derives from a person aged 18-70 years in good health. The sample taken for sequencing was blood. The chain links TRBV4-3 to TRBJ1-1; TRBD1 matches 7 bases. The CDR3 nucleotides are TGCGCCAGCAGCCACAACAGGGGTAGAGCTGAAGCTTTCTTT. Amino acid sequence: CASSHNRGRAEAFF.